These 26 T cell receptor beta chains came from one sample sequenced in a study of blood T cell repertoires in COVID-19. Clones were read by immunoSEQ multiplex PCR, and TCRdb kept only the in-frame ones, dropping some. The sample comprises tens of thousands of clones, 70% to 80% of which are singletons, and under 4% rests with the top ten. Sample: peripheral blood. These receptors originate from a man in his sixties with acute or convalescent COVID-19.

Sample share makes this clone medium-sized (0.01 to 0.1%). V gene TRBV5-4 combines with J gene TRBJ2-7, with unresolved D. The CDR3 spans 18 residues. Trimming removed 1 base from V and 0 bases from J, with 20 bases in between. Germline CDR1 and CDR2: SGHNT and YYREEE (reference sequence). The CDR3 DNA reads TGTGCCAGCAGCTTGTCTTGCTGGTGTCAGGTAAGCTCCTACGAGCAGTACTTC. Protein product: CASSLSCWCQVSSYEQYF.

The chain is built from TRBV7-9 and TRBJ2-2; 10 nucleotides agree with TRBD2. The CDR3 has 17 residues. Looked up from germline, CDR1 is SEHNR and CDR2 is FQNEAQ (reference sequence). Unmatched junction bases numbered 7, after V lost 2 bases and J lost 4 bases. Here the CDR3 reads CASSLSALAGATGELFF. The CDR3 coding sequence is TGTGCCAGCAGCTTATCCGCGCTAGCGGGAGCCACCGGGGAGCTGTTTTTT.

In its sample, this clone was seen once. The chain employs TRBV4-1 and TRBJ1-4; possible D gene TRBD1, 5 bases. Germline CDR1 and CDR2: MGHRA and YSYEKL. The V end lost 4 bases, the J end lost 8 bases, and 17 bases lay between the germline ends. CDR3 length: 15 amino acids. CDR3 loop: CASSLISGTLEKLFF. Written as DNA, the CDR3 is TGCGCCAGCAGCCTTATTTCCGGGACTCTAGAAAAACTGTTTTTT.

The chain employs TRBV30 and TRBJ2-7; 10 bases line up with TRBD1. V was clipped by 0 bases and J by 7 bases; unmatched bases: 3. CDR3 size: 13 residues. Germline assignment: CDR1 GTSNPN and CDR2 SVGIG (reference sequence). The CDR3 reads CAWSVDRGLEQYF. The CDR3 region has the DNA TGTGCCTGGAGTGTTGACAGGGGGCTGGAGCAGTACTTC.

The gene calls are TRBV5-5 and TRBJ1-5; TRBD1 is a possible D gene (6 bases). Germline V gene sequence: CDR1 SGHKS, CDR2 YYEKEE (reference sequence). The V gene lost 4 bases and the J gene lost 5 bases, with 13 bases spanning the gap. The CDR3 is made up of 14 amino acids. The CDR3, as DNA: TGTGCCAGCAGCCGCAACAGGGTAGATCAGCCCCAGCATTTT. Its translation is CASSRNRVDQPQHF.

A few counts support this clone. This sequence joins TRBV19 and TRBJ1-1, with a weak D call TRBD1 (5 bases). The CDR3 has 14 amino acids. The V gene lost 7 bases and the J gene lost 1 base, with 13 bases spanning the gap. From germline, CDR1 is LNHDA and CDR2 SQIVND (reference sequence). Written as DNA, the CDR3 is TGTGCCAGTATGTGGGACTCCCAGAACACTGAAGCTTTCTTT. It codes for CASMWDSQNTEAFF.

The chain links TRBV7-9 to TRBJ1-5, with D possibly matching TRBD1 (6 bases). The CDR3 runs 15 residues. V was cut by 5 bases and J by 2 bases, with 13 bases left in between. Germline values: CDR1 SEHNR, CDR2 FQNEAQ (reference sequence). For the CDR3, the DNA is TGTGCCAGCAGCCCCGCCAGGGGTGGCAATCAGCCCCAGCATTTT. This gives the protein CASSPARGGNQPQHF. Together with reference TRBV7-9 and TRBJ1-5, the CDR3 gives the full variable domain: DTGVSQNPRHKITKRGQNVTFRCDPISEHNRLYWYRQTLGQGPEFLTYFQNEAQLEKSRLLSDRFSAERPKGSFSTLEIQRTEQGDSAMYLCASSPARGGNQPQHFGDGTRLSIL.

The V call is TRBV2, the J call TRBJ2-3; D not resolved. V lost 2 bases to trimming and J lost 2 bases, with 5 bases between them. Germline V gives CDR1 SNHLY, CDR2 FYNNEI. CDR3 length equals 13 residues. The CDR3 region is CASSERYTDTQYF. For the CDR3, the DNA is TGTGCCAGCAGTGAACGGTACACAGATACGCAGTATTTT.

This chain joins TRBV28 and TRBJ1-6; D is unclear. Germline V gene lookup returns CDR1 MDHEN and CDR2 SYDVKM. CDR3 length: 14 amino acids. Trimming shortened V by 8 bases and J by 0 bases, and 8 bases separated the two germline ends. The DNA of the CDR3 is TGTGCCAGCCTACCGGGCTCCTATAATTCACCCCTCCACTTT. Protein product: CASLPGSYNSPLHF.

This sequence joins TRBV18 and TRBJ2-1; no firm D call. V was trimmed by 5 bases and J by 1 base, leaving 12 bases between them. The germline gives CDR1 KGHSH, CDR2 LQKENI. The CDR3 is made up of 15 amino acids. CDR3 sequence reads: CASSSGALSYNEQFF. DNA of the CDR3: TGTGCCAGCTCATCAGGCGCGCTATCCTACAATGAGCAGTTCTTC.

V gene TRBV7-3 combines with J gene TRBJ2-2; 10 positions match TRBD2. V shed 0 bases, J shed 11 bases, and the junction held 6 bases outside the gene matches. Germline assignment: CDR1 SGHTA and CDR2 FQGTGA. This CDR3 has 15 residues. The CDR3 DNA reads TGTGCCAGCAGCTTAACGTCTAGCGGGAGTGACGAGCTGTTTTTT. Encoded protein: CASSLTSSGSDELFF.

This chain joins TRBV25-1 and TRBJ1-1; 11 bases fit TRBD1. This CDR3 has 15 residues. CDR1 and CDR2 from the germline V gene are MGHDK and SYGVNS. J gave up 5 bases and V 5 bases, and 7 bases lay outside the gene matches. CDR3 DNA: TGTGCCAGCAGTTCTCTCGGACAGGGGGCGACTGAAGCTTTCTTT. It translates to CASSSLGQGATEAFF.

CDR3 residues: CASSQGQGPSGYTF. CDR3 DNA: TGTGCCAGCAGCCAAGGACAGGGGCCTTCGGGCTACACCTTC. The J gene is TRBJ1-2, the V gene TRBV7-2; 9 bases are shared with TRBD1. V shed 5 bases, J shed 8 bases, and the junction held 9 bases outside the gene matches. In germline, CDR1 is SGHTA, CDR2 FQGNSA. The length of the CDR3 is 14 residues.

This clone was seen more than once but under ten times. The chain has TRBV30 and TRBJ1-5; tentatively, D is TRBD1 (6 bases). This CDR3 has 14 residues. CDR1 and CDR2 from the germline V gene are GTSNPN and SVGIG (reference sequence). Between the trimmed V and J ends, which lost 3 bases and 0 bases, there was a span of 9 bases. In DNA form, the CDR3 reads TGTGCCTGGAGAACAGGGCATAGCAATCAGCCCCAGCATTTT. As protein: CAWRTGHSNQPQHF.

The chain couples TRBV5-6 to TRBJ1-4; D might be TRBD1 (6 bases). This CDR3 comprises 14 residues. The germline CDR1 and CDR2 sequences are SGHDT and YYEEEE. V was cut by 1 base and J by 6 bases, with 10 bases left in between. In nucleotides, the CDR3 is TGTGCCAGCAGCTTGTTCAGGGGTGATGAAAAACTGTTTTTT. Residues: CASSLFRGDEKLFF.

The chain combines TRBV18 with TRBJ2-7; 11 nucleotides line up with TRBD2. The trim removed 6 bases at V and 0 bases at J, leaving 7 bases unmatched. CDR3 size: 16 residues. The V gene's germline CDR1 is KGHSH and CDR2 LQKENI. As DNA, the CDR3 is TGTGCCAGCTCGCCCTTTACTAGCGGGAGCTCCTACGAGCAGTACTTC. Its translation: CASSPFTSGSSYEQYF.

The genes are TRBV21-1 and TRBJ2-7; the D call of TRBD2 is as the table states it, not checked on the DNA. TRBV21-1 is recorded as a pseudogene. The CDR3 has 17 amino acids. CDR3 coding DNA: TGTGCCAGCAGCCGCTCTACAAAGCTGATCGGGGGCTACGAGCAGTACTTC. Encoded protein: CASSRSTKLIGGYEQYF.

V usage is TRBV5-4 and J usage is TRBJ1-4; D remains unclear. Germline values: CDR1 SGHNT, CDR2 YYREEE (reference sequence). This CDR3 has 15 amino acids. Trimming cost V 4 bases and J 4 bases, with 14 bases left between them. The CDR3 loop reads CASSRTDMDNEKLFF. CDR3 in DNA: TGTGCCAGCAGCCGTACAGATATGGATAATGAAAAACTGTTTTTT.

The chain combines TRBV7-2 with TRBJ1-5; the D is unclear. Germline-derived CDR1 and CDR2 are SGHTA and FQGNSA. V shed 5 bases and J shed 0 bases, with 8 bases lying between them. CDR3 length equals 14 residues. CDR3 nucleotide sequence: TGTGCCAGCAGCCGTTTATATAGCAATCAGCCCCAGCATTTT. It translates to CASSRLYSNQPQHF.

The chain is built from TRBV6-5 and TRBJ1-1; D gene ambiguous. V lost 0 bases to trimming and J lost 8 bases, with 7 bases between them. The CDR3 covers 12 residues. Germline V gene lookup returns CDR1 MNHEY and CDR2 SVGAGI. CDR3 in amino acids: CASSYSEGEAFF. CDR3 sequence (DNA): TGTGCCAGCAGTTACTCGGAGGGAGAAGCTTTCTTT.

The table lists this clone with many counts. J is TRBJ1-5 and V is TRBV15, with a weak D call TRBD1 (5 bases). The V and J ends lost 2 bases and 11 bases respectively, with 10 bases between them. The CDR3 covers 12 residues. From germline, CDR1 is LNHNV and CDR2 YYDKDF (reference sequence). The CDR3 coding sequence is TGTGCCACCAGCAGACCTCCGGGGGCCCAGCATTTT. It yields the protein CATSRPPGAQHF.

The chain couples TRBV28 to TRBJ2-4; D might be TRBD2 (7 bases). Between the trimmed V and J ends, which lost 5 bases and 7 bases, there was a span of 21 bases. The CDR3 runs to 16 residues. Looked up from germline, CDR1 is MDHEN and CDR2 is SYDVKM. The CDR3 DNA sequence: TGTGCCAGCAGTCCGATGAAAGGGGGGGCAGGTAACATTCAGTACTTC. Translated: CASSPMKGGAGNIQYF.

The chain links TRBV28 to TRBJ2-6, with D perhaps TRBD1 (5 bases). CDR3 length: 16 amino acids. V dropped 5 bases and J dropped 0 bases, with 11 bases sitting between them. Germline loops: CDR1 MDHEN, CDR2 SYDVKM. The CDR3 spells CASSTGPSSGANVLTF. Written as DNA, the CDR3 is TGTGCCAGCAGTACAGGACCCAGCTCTGGGGCCAACGTCCTGACTTTC.

This chain links TRBV6-5 with TRBJ2-1, with 8 bases that match TRBD2. V lost 5 bases to trimming and J lost 10 bases; unmatched junction nucleotides: 7. The V gene's germline CDR1 is MNHEY and CDR2 SVGAGI. The CDR3 extends over 13 amino acids. The CDR3 is CASSPGLAREQFF. CDR3 in DNA: TGTGCCAGCAGTCCTGGACTAGCTCGGGAGCAGTTCTTC.

This clone showed up just a few times. The chain's CDR3 is CSVGDSGRETQYF. The CDR3 coding sequence is TGCAGCGTTGGTGATAGCGGGAGAGAGACCCAGTACTTC. The chain carries TRBV29-1 and TRBJ2-5; 9 bases map to TRBD2. This CDR3 has 13 amino acids. The junction had 4 bases not matched to a gene; V was cut back by 4 bases and J by 4 bases. Germline loops: CDR1 SQVTM, CDR2 ANQGSEA.

This chain connects TRBV28 to TRBJ1-2; D not certain. CDR1 is MDHEN and CDR2 is SYDVKM in the germline V gene. This CDR3 is 13 amino acids long. V was pared by 3 bases and J by 3 bases, with 8 bases between. CDR3 sequence (DNA): TGTGCCAGCAGTTTGGAGGGATACTATGGCTACACCTTC. Translated: CASSLEGYYGYTF.